Listed below are T cell receptor beta chains from one sample, sequenced in a study of T cell responses to AZD1222 COVID-19 vaccine. Profiled with immunoSEQ multiplex PCR; TCRdb holds only in-frame clones, not every one. The sample shows 150,000 to 190,000 clones, around 86% of them seen only once. The input for sequencing was peripheral blood, taken 28 days after the second AZD1222 dose. These TCRs come from an adult who received the AZD1222 COVID-19 vaccine. Both conserved end residues are part of each CDR3. Each record gives: V gene, clone size, J gene, CDR3 protein. Size tells how often a clone was seen (once, few, many) or the class of an expanded clone, and some rows leave it out.

TRBV4-3	-	TRBJ2-5	CASSQEYPGRETQYF
TRBV3-1/TRBV3-2	-	TRBJ1-2	CASSRDRGGGYTF
TRBV3-1/TRBV3-2	-	TRBJ1-2	CASSQYGGAGYGYTF
TRBV5-6	-	TRBJ2-1	CASSLAGGNEQFF
TRBV29-1	-	TRBJ2-2	CSVKVGGTGELFF
TRBV5-1	-	TRBJ2-3	CASSLGYSSTDTQYF
TRBV19	-	TRBJ2-6	CATDNSGANVLTF
TRBV19	once	TRBJ1-6	CASSPRDRGHSPLHF
TRBV25-1	few	TRBJ2-7	CASSGAPGQGWNYEQYF
TRBV2	-	TRBJ1-2	CASSEGDRAFGYTF
TRBV19	-	TRBJ1-6	CANTPSPAPGGSPLHF
TRBV7-2	-	TRBJ2-1	CVVGGRVSNEQFF
TRBV18	-	TRBJ2-7	CASSPGTNSAEQYF
TRBV7-9	-	TRBJ2-2	CASSLPSASITGELFF
TRBV25-1	once	TRBJ2-7	CASSEFKGVNYEQYF
TRBV28	-	TRBJ2-2	CASSRTGVNTGELFF